The subject of this entry is one T cell receptor beta chain. Its antigen is not known. The germline V gene encodes CDR1 MDHEN and CDR2 SYDVKM. This CDR3 has 14 residues. Deletions cut 6 bases from V and 3 bases from J, with 11 bases between. Patient tissue came from resections in Japan or China, 2014–2017. After pathologic assessment, macro-dissection selected premalignant or tumor cells for extraction. These data come from a study of immune evolution from preneoplasia to lung adenocarcinoma. Study-wide context: HLA loss of heterozygosity: under 7.5% AIS, roughly 15% MIA, approximately 31% ADC, none AAH. Whole-study results and caveats: Normal lung had the highest top T cell clone frequencies.

Here immunoSEQ multiplex PCR was the method, and the copy in TCRdb shows in-frame clones only, minus some. This sample has 2,500 to 3,000 clones, with around 75% found just once. The origin of this receptor is a person aged 60-79 years with invasive lung adenocarcinoma. J is TRBJ2-2 and V is TRBV28; D gene uncertain. Sequences were obtained from FFPE invasive lung adenocarcinoma tissue. The CDR3 loop is CASSPRPHTGELFF. As DNA, the CDR3 is TGTGCCAGCAGCCCGAGACCCCACACCGGGGAGCTGTTTTTT.